Listed below are T cell receptor beta chains from one sample, sequenced in a study of OX40 agonist ivuxolimab in advanced cancers. Repertoires were generated with immunoSEQ multiplex PCR, while TCRdb's copy carries only in-frame clones and drops some. Here the sample spans about 73,000 clones, almost 90% being singletons. The specimen comprised CD4+ or CD8+ T cells sorted from blood, sampled in a trial of the OX40 agonist ivuxolimab. The receptors shown here come from an adult with an advanced solid tumor such as melanoma, head and neck, liver or kidney cancer. The CDR3 runs from the conserved cysteine through the conserved F or W. Each record gives: V gene, D gene, J gene, CDR3 protein, CDR3 DNA. The D gene is left open where the match is weak.

V gene: TRBV19
D gene: TRBD1
J gene: TRBJ2-5
CDR3 protein: CASSKGQGAGETQYF
CDR3 DNA: TGTGCCAGTAGCAAAGGACAGGGGGCTGGGGAGACCCAGTACTTC

V gene: TRBV28
D gene: -
J gene: TRBJ1-5
CDR3 protein: CASYVTGGSNQPQHF
CDR3 DNA: TGTGCCAGCTATGTCACTGGGGGTAGCAATCAGCCCCAGCATTTT

V gene: TRBV18
D gene: TRBD1
J gene: TRBJ1-1
CDR3 protein: CASSEGQLNTEAFF
CDR3 DNA: TGTGCCAGCTCAGAGGGACAGCTGAACACTGAAGCTTTCTTT

V gene: TRBV11-2
D gene: -
J gene: TRBJ1-2
CDR3 protein: CASSLGSQGNYGYTF
CDR3 DNA: TGTGCCAGCAGCTTAGGGTCTCAGGGTAACTATGGCTACACCTTC

V gene: TRBV6-4
D gene: TRBD1
J gene: TRBJ1-1
CDR3 protein: CASRRGQGTEAFF
CDR3 DNA: TGTGCCAGCAGGCGAGGACAGGGCACTGAAGCTTTCTTT

V gene: TRBV9
D gene: -
J gene: TRBJ2-1
CDR3 protein: CASSPAPSYNEQFF
CDR3 DNA: TGTGCCAGCAGCCCTGCTCCATCCTACAATGAGCAGTTCTTC

V gene: TRBV11-2
D gene: TRBD2
J gene: TRBJ2-1
CDR3 protein: CASSLDPSGGGPFNEQFF
CDR3 DNA: TGTGCCAGCAGCTTAGATCCTAGCGGGGGGGGCCCCTTCAATGAGCAGTTCTTC

V gene: TRBV6-5
D gene: -
J gene: TRBJ2-3
CDR3 protein: CASTRQSTDTQYF
CDR3 DNA: TGTGCCAGCACTAGACAGAGCACAGATACGCAGTATTTT

V gene: TRBV5-4
D gene: -
J gene: TRBJ2-5
CDR3 protein: CASSRERSGEETQYF
CDR3 DNA: TGTGCCAGCAGCCGGGAACGGAGTGGGGAGGAGACCCAGTACTTC

V gene: TRBV7-9
D gene: -
J gene: TRBJ2-5
CDR3 protein: CASSSTKLGQETQYF
CDR3 DNA: TGTGCCAGCAGCTCCACCAAACTAGGACAAGAGACCCAGTACTTC

V gene: TRBV2
D gene: -
J gene: TRBJ1-1
CDR3 protein: CASSEQGFRNTEAFF
CDR3 DNA: TGTGCCAGCAGTGAACAGGGCTTCAGGAACACTGAAGCTTTCTTT

V gene: TRBV7-3
D gene: -
J gene: TRBJ2-1
CDR3 protein: CASSNRQNEQFF
CDR3 DNA: TGTGCCAGCAGCAACCGACAGAATGAGCAGTTCTTC

V gene: TRBV18
D gene: TRBD1
J gene: TRBJ1-3
CDR3 protein: CASSRQGSSGNTIYF
CDR3 DNA: TGTGCCAGCTCACGACAGGGAAGCTCTGGAAACACCATATATTTT

V gene: TRBV11-2
D gene: -
J gene: TRBJ2-5
CDR3 protein: CASSLMRQTMYF
CDR3 DNA: TGTGCCAGCAGCTTAATGAGACAGACGATGTACTTC

V gene: TRBV11-2
D gene: -
J gene: TRBJ2-1
CDR3 protein: CASSLDFFEQFF
CDR3 DNA: TGTGCCAGCAGCTTAGATTTCTTTGAGCAGTTCTTC